The next 27 T cell receptor beta chains were all read from a single sample in a study of early T cells in non-severe SARS-CoV-2 infection. TCRdb reanalysed the 5' RACE reads using MiXCR and keeps one entry per CDR3 protein. The repertoire holds 80,000 or so distinct CDR3 sequences, with approximately 12% as singletons. Sample: whole blood. Receptor source: an adult who was a healthcare worker with PCR-confirmed SARS-CoV-2 infection or an uninfected control (not recorded which).

This clonotype turned up a few times. The chain combines TRBV28 with TRBJ2-3, with 9 positions matching TRBD1. Per germline, CDR1 MDHEN and CDR2 SYDVKM. V was pared by 3 bases and J by 3 bases, with 7 bases of the junction left unmatched. CDR3 length: 16 amino acids. The CDR3 nucleotides read TGTGCCAGCAGTTTCGGGACAGGGATGGGGACAGATACGCAGTATTTT. Translating gives CASSFGTGMGTDTQYF. Full variable domain (outside the CDR3, taken from reference TRBV28 and TRBJ2-3): DVKVTQSSRYLVKRTGEKVFLECVQDMDHENMFWYRQDPGLGLRLIYFSYDVKMKEKGDIPEGYSVSREKKERFSLILESASTNQTSMYLCASSFGTGMGTDTQYFGPGTRLTVL.

The sample holds a few counts of this clonotype. The V gene is TRBV20-1, the J gene TRBJ2-7, with 7 bases that match TRBD2. The germline CDR1 and CDR2 sequences are DFQATT and SNEGSKA (reference sequence). The CDR3 contains 14 residues. Unmatched junction bases numbered 10, after V lost 8 bases and J lost 0 bases. The CDR3 loop is CSSPGRPNSYEQYF. The CDR3 DNA follows: TGCAGTTCCCCCGGGAGGCCTAACTCCTACGAGCAGTACTTC.

This clonotype was picked up a small number of times. This sequence joins TRBV19 and TRBJ1-1, with a weak D call TRBD1 (5 bases). The germline V and J ends were trimmed by 7 bases and 0 bases, with 12 bases remaining between them. The CDR3 sequence is 14 residues long. Germline V gives CDR1 LNHDA, CDR2 SQIVND (reference sequence). The CDR3 sequence: CASTPGRVNTEAFF. The DNA for the CDR3 is TGTGCCAGTACCCCGGGACGGGTGAACACTGAAGCTTTCTTT. The whole variable domain, filled in from reference TRBV19 and TRBJ1-1, reads DGGITQSPKYLFRKEGQNVTLSCEQNLNHDAMYWYRQDPGQGLRLIYYSQIVNDFQKGDIAEGYSVSREKKESFPLTVTSAQKNPTAFYLCASTPGRVNTEAFFGQGTRLTVV.

This clonotype was counted many times. The genes are TRBV7-8 and TRBJ2-7; 10 nucleotides agree with TRBD2. Germline CDR1 and CDR2: SGHVS and FQNEAQ. The length of the CDR3 is 16 residues. The V segment lost 0 bases and the J segment 7 bases; nucleotides outside the gene matches: 9. The CDR3 loop is CASSLAGLAGVWEQYF. The CDR3 nucleotides read TGTGCCAGCAGCTTAGCCGGGCTAGCGGGAGTCTGGGAGCAGTACTTC.

This sequence joins TRBV13 and TRBJ2-7; D not resolved. The CDR3 loop spans 11 amino acids. The germline gives CDR1 PRHDT, CDR2 FYEKMQ (reference sequence). Trimming left V 1 base short and J 6 bases short, with 4 bases between. CDR3: CASSLVGEQYF. Written as DNA, the CDR3 is TGTGCCAGCAGCTTAGTAGGCGAGCAGTACTTC. The variable domain in full, completed from reference TRBV13 and TRBJ2-7, reads AAGVIQSPRHLIKEKRETATLKCYPIPRHDTVYWYQQGPGQDPQFLISFYEKMQSDKGSIPDRFSAQQFSDYHSELNMSSLELGDSALYFCASSLVGEQYFGPGTRLTVT.

Ten or more counts support this clonotype. The V and J genes are TRBV18 and TRBJ1-1, with 11 bases matching TRBD1. CDR3 size: 16 residues. Germline-derived CDR1 and CDR2 are KGHSH and LQKENI. With V trimmed by 5 bases and J by 2 bases, 7 bases remained unmatched. DNA of the CDR3: TGTGCCAGCTCAATCCGGACAGGGGGCCTCAACACTGAAGCTTTCTTT. Translation gives CASSIRTGGLNTEAFF. The entire variable domain, with the rest obtained from reference TRBV18 and TRBJ1-1, is as follows: NAGVMQNPRHLVRRRGQEARLRCSPMKGHSHVYWYRQLPEEGLKFMVYLQKENIIDESGMPKERFSAEFPKEGPSILRIQQVVRGDSAAYFCASSIRTGGLNTEAFFGQGTRLTVV.

This clonotype showed up many times. The chain links TRBV4-2 to TRBJ2-1; D may be TRBD2 (5 bases). The germline V and J ends were trimmed by 2 bases and 5 bases, with 10 bases remaining between them. There are 14 residues in the CDR3. The V gene's germline CDR1 is LGHNA and CDR2 YNFKEQ. CDR3 DNA: TGTGCCAGCAGCCAACCGAGGGCGGACAATGAGCAGTTCTTC. Its translation is CASSQPRADNEQFF.

The chain recombines TRBV5-1 with TRBJ1-1; unclear D gene. Trimming cost V 0 bases and J 7 bases, with 16 bases left between them. The CDR3 extends over 15 amino acids. Germline V gene lookup returns CDR1 SGHRS and CDR2 YFSETQ. The CDR3 reads CASSLAPDARDEAFF. In DNA form, the CDR3 reads TGCGCCAGCAGCTTGGCCCCGGACGCCCGGGATGAAGCTTTCTTT.

The table lists this clonotype with many counts. The rearrangement uses TRBV5-1 and TRBJ2-3; D unclear. CDR1 and CDR2 (germline): SGHRS, YFSETQ. V lost 0 bases and J lost 5, with 13 bases in between. The CDR3 runs 15 residues. The CDR3 DNA is TGCGCCAGCAGCTTGGCGGACCCCTCAAGAGATACGCAGTATTTT. This encodes CASSLADPSRDTQYF.

This clonotype showed up many times. The chain employs TRBV28 and TRBJ2-7, with D possibly matching TRBD1 (5 bases). V was clipped by 3 bases and J by 3 bases, with 15 bases between them. This CDR3 has 15 residues. In germline, CDR1 is MDHEN, CDR2 SYDVKM. The CDR3 loop is CASSLGQTVIYEQYF. CDR3 DNA sequence: TGTGCCAGCAGTTTGGGCCAGACAGTGATCTACGAGCAGTACTTC.

In this sample, this clonotype turned up a few times. The chain employs TRBV12-3 or TRBV12-4 and TRBJ2-3, with TRBD2 identical over 9 bases. Trimming at V came to 4 bases and at J to 0 bases, leaving 5 bases not matched to a gene. The CDR3 length is 16 residues. CDR3 loop: CASSYLAGSSTDTQYF. Written as DNA, the CDR3 is TGTGCCAGCAGTTACCTAGCGGGATCTAGCACAGATACGCAGTATTTT.

The chain combines TRBV5-1 with TRBJ2-7; D is perhaps TRBD2 (6 bases). Trimming removed 1 base from V and 1 base from J, with 12 bases in between. This CDR3 is built from 15 residues. CDR1 and CDR2 (germline): SGHRS, YFSETQ. The CDR3 nucleotides are TGCGCCAGCAGCTTGTATTCGGGAGCATCCTACGAGCAGTACTTC. Translated, it gives CASSLYSGASYEQYF. Full variable domain (rest looked up from reference TRBV5-1 and TRBJ2-7): KAGVTQTPRYLIKTRGQQVTLSCSPISGHRSVSWYQQTPGQGLQFLFEYFSETQRNKGNFPGRFSGRQFSNSRSEMNVSTLELGDSALYLCASSLYSGASYEQYFGPGTRLTVT.

This clonotype was observed a handful of times. The V and J genes are TRBV5-8 and TRBJ2-1, with D possibly matching TRBD2 (5 bases). Germline CDR1 and CDR2: SGHTS and YDEGEE. Trimming took off 2 bases at V and 8 bases at J, with 17 bases between the two ends. The CDR3 covers 15 residues. The CDR3 DNA is TGTGCCAGCAGCTTTAGAAGCGGCCCATGGGATGAGCAGTTCTTC. Protein: CASSFRSGPWDEQFF.

This clonotype was recorded at least ten times. V usage is TRBV4-1 and J usage is TRBJ2-5; TRBD2 aligns across 15 bases. Germline-derived CDR1 and CDR2 are MGHRA and YSYEKL. V dropped 2 bases and J dropped 2; count of bases not matched to a gene: 12. The CDR3 has 20 amino acids. CDR3 nucleotide sequence: TGCGCCAGCAGCCAATTTCACCCCGGACTAGCGGGAGGGGCTCAAGAGACCCAGTACTTC. Translation: CASSQFHPGLAGGAQETQYF.

In regard to this clonotype: A read error may account for a junction end that differs from germline. This rearrangement joins TRBV24-1 to TRBJ2-7; weak D call: TRBD2 (7 bases). The CDR3 totals 15 residues. Germline assignment: CDR1 KGHDR and CDR2 SFDVKD. The CDR3 loop is CVTAGGQREKYEQYF. In DNA form, the CDR3 reads TGTGTCACCGCCGGAGGACAGCGGGAAAAATACGAGCAGTACTTC.

This clonotype was counted a few times. The chain joins TRBV5-1 to TRBJ2-3; no definite D call. This CDR3 comprises 14 residues. Trimming pared 6 bases from V and 3 bases from J, leaving 14 bases between. CDR1 and CDR2 (germline): SGHRS, YFSETQ. DNA of the CDR3: TGCGCCAGCACCCTCGGCAGGCCTACAGATACGCAGTATTTT. The encoded protein is CASTLGRPTDTQYF.

V usage is TRBV6-6 and J usage is TRBJ1-2; D is unclear. V gave up 6 bases and J gave up 4 bases, with 12 bases separating them. Germline V gives CDR1 MNHNY, CDR2 SVGAGI (reference sequence). This CDR3 comprises 13 residues. The CDR3 nucleotides are TGTGCCAGCAGCCGAGGGTCCAGCTATGGCTACACCTTC. Protein product: CASSRGSSYGYTF.

Concerning this clonotype itself: A single base separates this from a much larger clone, so it may be a read error. This chain uses TRBV29-1 with TRBJ1-1, with D possibly matching TRBD1 (6 bases). CDR3 length: 13 amino acids. The germline V gene has CDR1 SQVTM and CDR2 ANQGSEA. CDR3 sequence reads: CSVPGVANTEASF. CDR3 DNA: TGCAGCGTGCCAGGGGTTGCGAACACTGAAGCTTCCTTT.

In this sample, this clonotype turned up many times. The V call is TRBV19, the J call TRBJ1-5; D remains ambiguous. The V gene lost 7 bases and the J gene lost 7 bases, with 14 bases spanning the gap. In germline, CDR1 is LNHDA, CDR2 SQIVND (reference sequence). This CDR3 comprises 13 residues. The CDR3 region is CASKSRAEQPQHF. CDR3 DNA: TGTGCCAGTAAATCCCGGGCGGAGCAGCCCCAGCATTTT.

This clonotype was seen a few times. The V gene is TRBV29-1, the J gene TRBJ2-1; TRBD2 might be the D (5 bases). The CDR3 runs to 11 residues. The germline V gene encodes CDR1 SQVTM and CDR2 ANQGSEA. V gave up 6 bases and J gave up 4 bases, with 7 bases separating them. CDR3 protein: CSVEGYNEQFF. Written as DNA, the CDR3 is TGCAGCGTCGAGGGTTACAATGAGCAGTTCTTC.

Ten or more counts support this clonotype. The chain joins TRBV7-9 to TRBJ2-5; no reliable D call. This CDR3 contains 13 residues. The germline V gene has CDR1 SEHNR and CDR2 FQNEAQ (reference sequence). V shed 1 base and J shed 10 bases, with 13 bases lying between them. CDR3 amino acids: CASSLVVSPGQYF. In nucleotides, the CDR3 is TGTGCCAGCAGCTTAGTCGTCTCCCCGGGCCAGTACTTC.

This chain's CDR3 is CASSFIRERLSGAFF. The CDR3 bases are TGTGCCAGCAGCTTCATCAGGGAGAGGTTATCTGGAGCTTTCTTT. The rearrangement uses TRBV7-8 and TRBJ1-1; possible D gene TRBD1, 5 bases. CDR1 and CDR2 (germline): SGHVS, FQNEAQ. The V gene lost 3 bases and the J gene lost 10 bases, with 21 bases spanning the gap. The CDR3 sequence is 15 residues long.

This clonotype was seen at least ten times. This chain uses TRBV18 with TRBJ2-3, with 8 bases matching TRBD2. V lost 2 bases, J lost 3 bases, and 4 bases stayed unmatched. The CDR3 extends over 15 amino acids. Germline lookup yields CDR1 KGHSH and CDR2 LQKENI. CDR3 in amino acids: CASSPGSGMTDTQYF. The CDR3 DNA reads as TGTGCCAGCTCACCAGGTAGCGGGATGACAGATACGCAGTATTTT.

J is TRBJ2-3 and V is TRBV11-2; maybe TRBD1 (5 bases). This CDR3 spans 15 amino acids. Germline V gene data show CDR1 as SGHAT and CDR2 as FQNNGV. V was cut by 6 bases and J by 4 bases, with 17 bases left in between. DNA for the CDR3: TGTGCCAGCAGTCAGGGCCCCGGATGGTCAGATACGCAGTATTTT. Its translation: CASSQGPGWSDTQYF. The variable domain in full, completed from reference TRBV11-2 and TRBJ2-3, reads EAGVAQSPRYKIIEKRQSVAFWCNPISGHATLYWYQQILGQGPKLLIQFQNNGVVDDSQLPKDRFSAERLKGVDSTLKIQPAKLEDSAVYLCASSQGPGWSDTQYFGPGTRLTVL.

This clonotype qualifies as medium-sized. This sequence joins TRBV19 and TRBJ2-1, with 9 nucleotides matching TRBD2. The CDR3 length is 13 residues. Trimming cost V 8 bases and J 6 bases; bases outside gene matches: 5. Germline V CDR1 and CDR2: LNHDA, SQIVND (reference sequence). CDR3 nucleotides: TGTGCCAGTGATAGCGGGAGTGGCAATGAGCAGTTCTTC. This translates into CASDSGSGNEQFF.

This clonotype was detected a few times. V is TRBV14 and J is TRBJ1-6, with D maybe TRBD1 (6 bases). V was shortened by 0 bases and J by 9 bases, with 9 bases between the two germline ends. Germline V CDR1 and CDR2: SGHDN, FVKESK. CDR3 length: 14 amino acids. In DNA, the CDR3 is TGTGCCAGCAGCCAAGAATTAGGGGGTTCACCCCTCCACTTT. It codes for CASSQELGGSPLHF. The full variable domain, with the rest looked up from reference TRBV14 and TRBJ1-6, is EAGVTQFPSHSVIEKGQTVTLRCDPISGHDNLYWYRRVMGKEIKFLLHFVKESKQDESGMPNNRFLAERTGGTYSTLKVQPAELEDSGVYFCASSQELGGSPLHFGNGTRLTVT.

This clonotype was found a few times. This chain connects TRBV28 to TRBJ2-5, with 7 nucleotides matching TRBD2. V shed 8 bases, J shed 4 bases, and the junction held 16 bases outside the gene matches. This CDR3 is built from 16 residues. Germline V CDR1 and CDR2: MDHEN, SYDVKM. The CDR3 bases are TGTGCCAGCCGATCCTTCATAGCGGGTTCGGCAGAGACCCAGTACTTC. It encodes CASRSFIAGSAETQYF.